Included here is one T cell receptor (beta chain) sequence, with context. Authors' data handling: Estimation of nucleated cell counts was performed using reference gene primer amplification. The method was immunoSEQ multiplex PCR; TCRdb's version includes in-frame clones alone and lacks a portion of them. The V and J calls and clone size are taken from that table; D and trimming were inferred from the DNA. The sample shows 340,000 or so clones, roughly 87% of them seen only once. This entry is derived from a study of blood T cell repertoires in COVID-19. Study-wide context: Some COVID-19 samples were acute and others convalescent; all came from the United States, Italy and Spain. PBMCs, B-cell-depleted T cells, or T cells were the source of the cDNA or gDNA that made up the material.

The junction had 6 bases not matched to a gene; V was cut back by 5 bases and J by 13 bases. The CDR3 spans 13 residues. CDR1 and CDR2 from the germline V gene are MNHEY and SMNVEV (reference sequence). The sequence derives from a man aged 50-59 years with active or convalescent COVID-19. This chain uses TRBV27 with TRBJ2-1, with 12 bases identical to TRBD2. The sample was peripheral blood. The CDR3 DNA reads TGTGCCAGCAGTCTCGGACTAGCGGGGTTTCAGTTCTTC. This sequence encodes CASSLGLAGFQFF.